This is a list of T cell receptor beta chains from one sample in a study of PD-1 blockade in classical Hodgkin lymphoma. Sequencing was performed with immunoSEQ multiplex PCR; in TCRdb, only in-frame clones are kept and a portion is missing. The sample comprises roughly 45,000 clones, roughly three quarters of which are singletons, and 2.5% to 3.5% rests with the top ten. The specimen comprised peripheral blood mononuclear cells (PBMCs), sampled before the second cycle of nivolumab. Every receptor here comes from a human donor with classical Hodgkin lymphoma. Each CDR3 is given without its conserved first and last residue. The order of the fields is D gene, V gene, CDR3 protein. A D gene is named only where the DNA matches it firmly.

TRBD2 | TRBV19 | ASSPITGGREQF
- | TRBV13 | ASSLGNSPSGYT
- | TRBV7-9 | ASRMNTEAF
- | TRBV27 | ASSLGQAYNEQF
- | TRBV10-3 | AISEGQNQPQH
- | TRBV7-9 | ASSLGLTDTQY
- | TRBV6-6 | ASSTQANQPQH
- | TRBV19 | ASSIGGAEAF
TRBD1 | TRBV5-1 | ASSLEGSGGSNSPLH
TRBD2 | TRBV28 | ASSLAGVGTDTQY
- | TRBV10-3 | AIRGDWTTSSYGYT
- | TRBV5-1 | ASSLLATGELF
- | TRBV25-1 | ASISMGAYEQY
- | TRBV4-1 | ASSQETGYTGELF
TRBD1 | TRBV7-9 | ASSFLGQGVLGEQF
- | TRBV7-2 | ASSLPDLYEQY
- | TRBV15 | ATSRDPPGYGYT
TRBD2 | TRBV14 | ASSQSWRLAGVSGGEQF
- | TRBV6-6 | ASTQASSYNEQF
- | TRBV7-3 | ASSPEGGGNSPLH
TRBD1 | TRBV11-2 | ASSWRTGGADTGELF
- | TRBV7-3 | ASSPSTGLASGYT
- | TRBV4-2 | ASSQGEDYEQY
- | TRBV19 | ASIPGGLQGYT
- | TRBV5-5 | ASSLNSPYEQY
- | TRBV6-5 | ASSGLRGNYEQY